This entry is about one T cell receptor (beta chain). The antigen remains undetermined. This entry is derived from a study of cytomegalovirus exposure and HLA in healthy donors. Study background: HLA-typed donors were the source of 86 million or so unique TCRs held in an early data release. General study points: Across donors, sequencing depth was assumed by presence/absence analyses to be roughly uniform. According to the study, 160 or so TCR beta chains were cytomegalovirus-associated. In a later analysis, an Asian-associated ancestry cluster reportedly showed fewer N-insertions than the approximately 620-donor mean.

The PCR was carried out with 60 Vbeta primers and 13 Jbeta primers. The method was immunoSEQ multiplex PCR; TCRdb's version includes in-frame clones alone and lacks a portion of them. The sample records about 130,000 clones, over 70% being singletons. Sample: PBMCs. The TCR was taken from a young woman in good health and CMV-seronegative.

CDR3 nucleotides: TGCGCCAGCAGCCAAGTTCTATCAGGGGACACTGAAGCTTTCTTT. Amino acid sequence: CASSQVLSGDTEAFF. The rearrangement uses TRBV4-1 and TRBJ1-1, with D perhaps TRBD1 (6 bases). The germline CDR1 and CDR2 sequences are MGHRA and YSYEKL. V was trimmed by 1 base and J by 3 bases, leaving 12 bases between them. The CDR3 extends over 15 amino acids.